The 28 T cell receptor beta chains reported below all come from one sample, sequenced in a study of a mutant IDH1 vaccine in newly diagnosed glioma. Their target antigens are unknown. Time point reported: week 23, last vaccination. Doses of 300 ug of mutant IDH1 20-mer peptide were given with topical imiquimod. Sequencing used immunoSEQ multiplex PCR; TCRdb keeps in-frame clones, though not all of them. The repertoire includes about 43,000 clones, approximately 84% of them detected once, and 2% to 2.5% sits in the top ten. The sequences come from PBMCs, collected from a glioma patient whose treatment included an IDH1 peptide vaccine. The receptor set was obtained from a woman between 18 and 29 years old with glioma. Some clones in this sample may be carry-over from other donors' samples.

CDR3 nucleotide sequence: TGTGCCAGCAGCTCAACAGGGTATGGCTACACCTTC. It encodes CASSSTGYGYTF. This chain links TRBV28 with TRBJ1-2, with D perhaps TRBD1 (6 bases). Germline CDR1 MDHEN, CDR2 SYDVKM. The ends were cut back, 6 bases at V and 5 bases at J, with 10 bases in the middle. CDR3 length: 12 residues.

This chain uses TRBV5-4 with TRBJ2-2; D tentatively reads TRBD1 or TRBD2 (5 bases each). Trimming took 4 bases from V and 5 from J, leaving 9 bases between them. Germline V gene data show CDR1 as SGHNT and CDR2 as YYREEE (reference sequence). The CDR3 is 13 amino acids. The CDR3 loop is CASSRGETGELFF. CDR3 bases: TGTGCCAGCAGCAGAGGGGAGACCGGGGAGCTGTTTTTT. The whole variable domain, filled in from reference TRBV5-4 and TRBJ2-2, reads ETGVTQSPTHLIKTRGQQVTLRCSSQSGHNTVSWYQQALGQGPQFIFQYYREEENGRGNFPPRFSGLQFPNYSSELNVNALELDDSALYLCASSRGETGELFFGEGSRLTVL.

The V and J genes are TRBV7-9 and TRBJ1-3; TRBD1 matches at 7 bases. Trimming removed 8 bases from V and 4 bases from J; junction bases left unmatched: 11. In germline, CDR1 is SEHNR, CDR2 FQNEAQ (reference sequence). The CDR3 has 15 amino acids. Written as DNA, the CDR3 is TGTGCCAGCTTACGACAGGGAAGTACGGGAAACACCATATATTTT. Amino acids: CASLRQGSTGNTIYF.

The rearrangement links TRBV6-1 to TRBJ1-3, with unresolved D. V was clipped by 2 bases and J by 4 bases, with 15 bases between them. This CDR3 comprises 16 residues. Germline assignment: CDR1 MNHNS and CDR2 SASEGT. The chain's CDR3 is CASSEPFGVGGNTIYF. The CDR3 bases are TGTGCCAGCAGTGAACCCTTCGGGGTTGGAGGAAACACCATATATTTT.

The chain combines TRBV29-1 with TRBJ2-5; 7 nucleotides line up with TRBD2. With V trimmed by 6 bases and J by 5 bases, 12 bases remained unmatched. The CDR3 has 14 residues. Germline V gene sequence: CDR1 SQVTM, CDR2 ANQGSEA. This CDR3 is CSVSLAERRETQYF. Here the CDR3 DNA reads TGCAGCGTATCCCTAGCGGAAAGGAGGGAGACCCAGTACTTC.

V gene TRBV14 combines with J gene TRBJ2-3, with 7 bases aligning to TRBD1. The germline CDR1 and CDR2 sequences are SGHDN and FVKESK. Trimming cost V 0 bases and J 2 bases; bases outside gene matches: 11. The length of the CDR3 is 18 residues. The CDR3 region is CASSQDHTAGGNTDTQYF. The CDR3 DNA follows: TGTGCCAGCAGCCAAGATCATACGGCAGGGGGTAACACAGATACGCAGTATTTT.

The chain joins TRBV6-1 to TRBJ2-4; D not certain. This CDR3 contains 16 residues. Germline V gene lookup returns CDR1 MNHNS and CDR2 SASEGT. V lost 4 bases and J 0 bases, leaving 13 bases between the germline ends. DNA of the CDR3: TGTGCCAGCAGTGGGACCGGTTTCGTAGCCAAAAACATTCAGTACTTC. It encodes CASSGTGFVAKNIQYF.

This chain links TRBV6-5 with TRBJ2-5; D is undetermined. The CDR3 is 13 residues long. Trimming removed 5 bases from V and 9 bases from J, with 16 bases in between. Germline loops: CDR1 MNHEY, CDR2 SVGAGI. The DNA of the CDR3 is TGTGCCAGCAGTAAGGACCGATTTTGGCCCCAGTACTTC. It codes for CASSKDRFWPQYF.

The genes are TRBV4-1 and TRBJ2-5; either TRBD1 or TRBD2 may supply D (5 bases each). The length of the CDR3 is 15 residues. Trimming pared 0 bases from V and 2 bases from J, leaving 10 bases between. Germline V gene lookup returns CDR1 MGHRA and CDR2 YSYEKL. CDR3: CASSQDRDLQETQYF. DNA for the CDR3: TGCGCCAGCAGCCAAGACCGGGACCTACAAGAGACCCAGTACTTC.

The rearrangement links TRBV6-6 to TRBJ1-4; a possible D gene is TRBD1 (6 bases). This CDR3 has 14 residues. Trimming stripped 6 bases from V and 5 bases from J, with 13 bases between. In germline, CDR1 is MNHNY, CDR2 SVGAGI (reference sequence). The CDR3 is CASRPGVGNEKLFF. The DNA of the CDR3 is TGTGCCAGCAGGCCAGGGGTGGGGAATGAAAAACTGTTTTTT.

The chain joins TRBV7-2 to TRBJ1-3; 11 bases map to TRBD1. The CDR3 is 16 amino acids. Germline CDR1 reads SGHTA; CDR2 reads FQGNSA. Unmatched junction bases numbered 8, after V lost 6 bases and J lost 4 bases. CDR3 amino acids: CASSRTGGSRGNTIYF. As DNA, the CDR3 is TGTGCCAGCAGTAGGACAGGGGGCTCTCGGGGAAACACCATATATTTT.

This chain connects TRBV4-3 to TRBJ2-2, with D hard to call. The length of the CDR3 is 13 residues. Germline CDR1 reads LGHNA; CDR2 reads YSLEER. Between the trimmed V and J ends, which lost 6 bases and 4 bases, there was a span of 9 bases. The CDR3: CASSWTTTGELFF. The CDR3 DNA follows: TGCGCCAGCAGTTGGACCACCACCGGGGAGCTGTTTTTT.

This chain connects TRBV6-5 to TRBJ2-7; D is ambiguous. Germline CDR1 MNHEY, CDR2 SVGAGI. The V gene lost 6 bases and the J gene lost 0 bases, with 12 bases spanning the gap. The CDR3 covers 14 residues. CDR3 residues: CASRTHQFSYEQYF. The CDR3 bases are TGTGCCAGCAGGACTCATCAGTTCTCCTACGAGCAGTACTTC.

This sequence joins TRBV19 and TRBJ1-1; D unresolved. Deletions cut 9 bases from V and 6 bases from J, with 20 bases between. Germline loops: CDR1 LNHDA, CDR2 SQIVND (reference sequence). The length of the CDR3 is 14 residues. The CDR3, as DNA: TGTGCCAGCGGACTTATAGGCGCCTCCGCTGAAGCTTTCTTT. Protein product: CASGLIGASAEAFF. Supplemented by reference TRBV19 and TRBJ1-1, the full variable domain reads DGGITQSPKYLFRKEGQNVTLSCEQNLNHDAMYWYRQDPGQGLRLIYYSQIVNDFQKGDIAEGYSVSREKKESFPLTVTSAQKNPTAFYLCASGLIGASAEAFFGQGTRLTVV.

This clone was observed once. The DNA for the CDR3 is TGTGCCAGCAGCTTTGGGGGGAAGCCAACAGATACGCAGTATTTT. Amino acid sequence: CASSFGGKPTDTQYF. The chain combines TRBV5-4 with TRBJ2-3; tentative D call: TRBD2 (6 bases). V lost 2 bases and J 3 bases, leaving 13 bases between the germline ends. CDR3 length: 15 amino acids. Germline loops: CDR1 SGHNT, CDR2 YYREEE (reference sequence).

The chain joins TRBV19 to TRBJ1-4, with TRBD1 as a possible D gene (5 bases). This CDR3 comprises 15 residues. The germline V gene has CDR1 LNHDA and CDR2 SQIVND (reference sequence). The ends were cut back, 6 bases at V and 2 bases at J, with 13 bases in the middle. CDR3 in amino acids: CASRGRPGTNEKLFF. The CDR3 nucleotides are TGTGCCAGTAGGGGACGACCAGGCACTAATGAAAAACTGTTTTTT. The full variable domain, its missing parts supplied by reference TRBV19 and TRBJ1-4, is DGGITQSPKYLFRKEGQNVTLSCEQNLNHDAMYWYRQDPGQGLRLIYYSQIVNDFQKGDIAEGYSVSREKKESFPLTVTSAQKNPTAFYLCASRGRPGTNEKLFFGSGTQLSVL.

This chain joins TRBV5-6 and TRBJ2-1, with D possibly matching TRBD1 (5 bases). Trimming removed 3 bases at V and 6 bases at J, with 16 bases between. The CDR3 sequence is 15 residues long. CDR1 and CDR2 from the germline V gene are SGHDT and YYEEEE. The CDR3 loop reads CASSSDSYRSNEQFF. In nucleotides, the CDR3 is TGTGCCAGCAGCTCGGATTCTTACAGGTCCAATGAGCAGTTCTTC.

In this sample, this clone turned up a few times. V and J are TRBV6-5 and TRBJ1-6; 9 bases agree with TRBD1. The CDR3 spans 14 residues. V lost 4 bases and J lost 10; bases outside the gene matches: 5. Germline assignment: CDR1 MNHEY and CDR2 SVGAGI. The CDR3, as DNA: TGTGCCAGCAGTTCCCCGGGACAGGGATCACCCCTCCACTTT. Amino acids: CASSSPGQGSPLHF.

V and J are TRBV5-1 and TRBJ1-1; possible D gene TRBD1, 6 bases. The V gene lost 5 bases and the J gene lost 11 bases, with 19 bases spanning the gap. Looked up from germline, CDR1 is SGHRS and CDR2 is YFSETQ. The CDR3 spans 13 residues. CDR3 nucleotide sequence: TGCGCCAGCAGTCGGGACCTCCTCCAGGGGGCTTTCTTT. Protein: CASSRDLLQGAFF. The entire variable domain, with the rest obtained from reference TRBV5-1 and TRBJ1-1, is as follows: KAGVTQTPRYLIKTRGQQVTLSCSPISGHRSVSWYQQTPGQGLQFLFEYFSETQRNKGNFPGRFSGRQFSNSRSEMNVSTLELGDSALYLCASSRDLLQGAFFGQGTRLTVV.

CDR3 protein: CASGVGVSYEQYF. In DNA, the CDR3 is TGTGCCAGCGGTGTGGGGGTTTCCTACGAGCAGTACTTC. The chain couples TRBV27 to TRBJ2-7, with D perhaps given as TRBD1 or TRBD2 (5 bases each). The CDR3 contains 13 residues. The ends were cut back, 8 bases at V and 1 base at J, with 12 bases in the middle. The V gene's germline CDR1 is MNHEY and CDR2 SMNVEV (reference sequence).

The gene calls are TRBV12-5 and TRBJ1-1; D remains ambiguous. The CDR3 loop spans 13 amino acids. The V and J ends lost 3 bases and 5 bases respectively, with 10 bases between them. The germline CDR1 and CDR2 sequences are LGHNT and FRNRAP. The CDR3 sequence: CASGFKSNTEAFF. As DNA, the CDR3 is TGTGCTAGTGGTTTTAAGAGTAATACTGAAGCTTTCTTT.

This chain connects TRBV5-6 to TRBJ2-1; TRBD2 agrees at 7 bases. The CDR3 spans 16 residues. Germline CDR1 is SGHDT and CDR2 is YYEEEE. The J segment lost 3 bases and the V segment lost 4 bases, leaving 10 bases of the junction unmatched. DNA of the CDR3: TGTGCCAGCAGCCCCCTCTTAGCGGGTGGCTACAATGAGCAGTTCTTC. Translated, it gives CASSPLLAGGYNEQFF.

This chain uses TRBV4-1 with TRBJ1-4; D unresolved. Looked up from germline, CDR1 is MGHRA and CDR2 is YSYEKL. V gave up 0 bases and J gave up 5 bases, with 10 bases separating them. The CDR3 is 15 amino acids. The CDR3 here is CASSQEWEANEKLFF. In nucleotides, the CDR3 is TGCGCCAGCAGCCAAGAATGGGAGGCGAATGAAAAACTGTTTTTT.

The CDR3 nucleotides read TGTGCCAGCAGCTTTAGCGGGGGGATCTCTTACAATGAGCAGTTCTTC. It is translated as CASSFSGGISYNEQFF. V is TRBV5-4 and J is TRBJ2-1; TRBD2 matches at 10 bases. The V and J ends lost 2 bases and 4 bases, in that order; junction bases with no gene match: 6. The germline V gene encodes CDR1 SGHNT and CDR2 YYREEE (reference sequence). The CDR3 covers 16 residues.

This clone has only one observation. The chain has TRBV7-9 and TRBJ1-4; 9 bases map to TRBD1. Germline CDR1 and CDR2: SEHNR and FQNEAQ (reference sequence). The CDR3 is made up of 15 amino acids. The junction had 12 bases not matched to a gene; V was cut back by 5 bases and J by 11 bases. The CDR3 spells CASSPEGTGREKLFF. DNA for the CDR3: TGTGCCAGCAGCCCGGAAGGGACAGGGCGTGAGAAACTGTTTTTT. The entire variable domain, with the rest obtained from reference TRBV7-9 and TRBJ1-4, is as follows: DTGVSQNPRHKITKRGQNVTFRCDPISEHNRLYWYRQTLGQGPEFLTYFQNEAQLEKSRLLSDRFSAERPKGSFSTLEIQRTEQGDSAMYLCASSPEGTGREKLFFGSGTQLSVL.

This clone has only a few counts. This rearrangement joins TRBV5-1 to TRBJ1-1; D is possibly TRBD1 (6 bases). This CDR3 comprises 15 residues. Germline CDR1 is SGHRS and CDR2 is YFSETQ. The V end was cut by 4 bases, the J end by 5 bases, with 18 bases between. The CDR3 loop reads CASSKDSPGGTEAFF. The CDR3 region has the DNA TGCGCCAGCAGCAAGGACAGCCCCGGCGGGACTGAAGCTTTCTTT. The full variable domain, its missing parts supplied by reference TRBV5-1 and TRBJ1-1, is KAGVTQTPRYLIKTRGQQVTLSCSPISGHRSVSWYQQTPGQGLQFLFEYFSETQRNKGNFPGRFSGRQFSNSRSEMNVSTLELGDSALYLCASSKDSPGGTEAFFGQGTRLTVV.

V is TRBV27 and J is TRBJ2-7; 11 bases map to TRBD1. The germline gives CDR1 MNHEY, CDR2 SMNVEV (reference sequence). The CDR3 totals 15 residues. V gave up 3 bases and J gave up 4 bases; unmatched junction bases: 5. CDR3 protein: CASSLKGQGAYEQYF. The DNA for the CDR3 is TGTGCCAGCAGTTTGAAAGGACAGGGGGCTTACGAGCAGTACTTC.

V gene TRBV6-1 combines with J gene TRBJ2-7; D is undetermined. The length of the CDR3 is 14 residues. Between the trimmed V and J ends, which lost 0 bases and 5 bases, there was a span of 11 bases. Germline CDR1 and CDR2: MNHNS and SASEGT. CDR3 amino acids: CASSEALYYDEQYF. CDR3 nucleotide sequence: TGTGCCAGCAGTGAAGCGCTCTACTACGACGAGCAGTACTTC.